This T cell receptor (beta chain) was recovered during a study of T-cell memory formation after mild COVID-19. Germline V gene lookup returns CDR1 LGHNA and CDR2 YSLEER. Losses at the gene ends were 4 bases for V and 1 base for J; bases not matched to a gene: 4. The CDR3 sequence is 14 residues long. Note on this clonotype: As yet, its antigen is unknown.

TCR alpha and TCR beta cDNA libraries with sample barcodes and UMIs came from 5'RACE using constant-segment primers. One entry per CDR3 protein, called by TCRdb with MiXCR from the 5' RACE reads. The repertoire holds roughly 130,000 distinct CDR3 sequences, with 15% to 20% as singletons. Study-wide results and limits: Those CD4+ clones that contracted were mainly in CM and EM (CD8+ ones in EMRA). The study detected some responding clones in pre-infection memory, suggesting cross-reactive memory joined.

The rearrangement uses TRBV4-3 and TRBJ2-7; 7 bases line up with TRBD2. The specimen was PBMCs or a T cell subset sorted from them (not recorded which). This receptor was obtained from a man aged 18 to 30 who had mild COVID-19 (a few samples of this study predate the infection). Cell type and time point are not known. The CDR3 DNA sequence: TGCGCCAGCAGCCCAGGACTAGTATCCTACGAGCAGTACTTC. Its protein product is CASSPGLVSYEQYF.